The clone carrying this T cell receptor beta chain was seen once. Its antigen is unidentified. Germline CDR1 and CDR2: MNHEY and SMNVEV (reference sequence). Between the trimmed V and J ends, which lost 2 bases and 10 bases, there was a span of 11 bases. There are 13 residues in the CDR3. These data are taken from a study of cytomegalovirus exposure and HLA in healthy donors. Whole-study findings and limits: Roughly uniform depth of sequencing across donors was assumed in presence/absence analyses. An analysis that came later showed most CMV-associated TCR beta chains appearing HLA-restricted. A list of 164 TCR beta chains associated with cytomegalovirus was given. Among TCR sequences, most were rare, though some public TCRs appeared in many donors.

PCR employed 60 Vbeta and 13 Jbeta primers. Method: immunoSEQ multiplex PCR; TCRdb's copy keeps in-frame clones and lacks some. In the table there are 150,000 to 250,000 clones, roughly four fifths of which are singletons. The chain couples TRBV27 to TRBJ1-4; D uncertain. The sample taken for sequencing was PBMCs. The TCR originated in a young man in good health and CMV-seronegative. This CDR3 is CASSLTDEGKLFF. CDR3 nucleotide sequence: TGTGCCAGCAGTTTAACGGACGAGGGAAAACTGTTTTTT.